The 28 T cell receptor beta chains reported below all come from one sample, sequenced in a study of immune characteristics of hereditary and idiopathic chronic pancreatitis. Patients undergoing total pancreatectomy with islet autotransplantation (TPIAT) were the source of the chronic pancreatitis pancreas tissue. Receptor libraries were prepared by the immunoSEQ multiplex PCR assay. TCRdb took this table from immuneACCESS and kept in-frame rearrangements with V and J called. Such tables lack part of the clones; where checked against another copy, unresolved V genes explain under half of the gap, and the rest is unexplained. Counted in this sample were 1,700 or so clones; 70% to 80% of them appeared once. The ten most abundant clones make up 7.7% of the sample. Input material: pancreas tissue with hereditary chronic pancreatitis. These receptor sequences come from a human donor with chronic pancreatitis.

A note on this clone: Sequence at one end of the junction differs from germline and may be a read error. The chain is built from TRBV6-5 and TRBJ2-7, with TRBD1 identical over 10 bases. Germline V lookup: CDR1 MNHEY, CDR2 SVGAGI. The CDR3 is 12 amino acids. This CDR3 is CASSPGQGKQYF. CDR3 nucleotide sequence: TGTGCCAGCAGTCCGGGACAGGGGAAGCAATACTTC.

This rearrangement joins TRBV28 to TRBJ2-7; 11 bases are shared with TRBD1. This CDR3 comprises 15 residues. In germline, CDR1 is MDHEN, CDR2 SYDVKM. Losses at the gene ends were 6 bases for V and 4 bases for J; bases not matched to a gene: 8. CDR3 in amino acids: CASRDPGTGGYEQYF. The CDR3 DNA reads as TGTGCCAGCAGAGACCCAGGGACAGGGGGGTACGAGCAGTACTTC.

In nucleotides, the CDR3 is TGTGCCAGCAGCTTAGCTGGGCTTGGGCTAATGAACACTGAAGCTTTCTTT. It yields the protein CASSLAGLGLMNTEAFF. This chain links TRBV7-6 with TRBJ1-1; D is uncertain. Germline V CDR1 and CDR2: SGHVS, FNYEAQ. Trimming stripped 0 bases from V and 0 bases from J, with 14 bases between. This CDR3 has 17 amino acids.

The gene calls are TRBV6-2 or TRBV6-3 and TRBJ1-5; possibly TRBD1 for D (5 bases). The CDR3 runs to 15 residues. Trimming shortened V by 2 bases and J by 3 bases, and 11 bases separated the two germline ends. Germline V lookup: CDR1 MNHEY, CDR2 SVGEGT. The CDR3 here is CASSYGTVFNQPQHF. The CDR3 DNA is TGTGCCAGCAGTTACGGGACGGTTTTCAATCAGCCCCAGCATTTT.

The chain combines TRBV4-3 with TRBJ2-6; no clear D gene. This CDR3 spans 16 amino acids. Germline CDR1 LGHNA, CDR2 YSLEER. V lost 3 bases, J lost 0 bases, and 9 bases lay in between. Here the CDR3 reads CASSQQTGSGANVLTF. The DNA of the CDR3 is TGCGCCAGCAGCCAGCAGACCGGCTCTGGGGCCAACGTCCTGACTTTC.

The V and J genes are TRBV6-2 or TRBV6-3 and TRBJ2-3, with D maybe TRBD1 (6 bases). Germline V gene data show CDR1 as MNHEY and CDR2 as SVGEGT. Trimming removed 2 bases from V and 6 bases from J, with 6 bases in between. The CDR3 has 12 amino acids. Here the CDR3 reads CASSYTGDTQYF. As DNA, the CDR3 is TGTGCCAGCAGTTACACAGGGGATACGCAGTATTTT.

A remark on this clone: Different DNA sequences within this sample yield the same CDR3. This rearrangement joins TRBV7-9 to TRBJ2-5; D is undetermined. Germline CDR1 and CDR2: SEHNR and FQNEAQ (reference sequence). The CDR3 loop spans 13 amino acids. The germline V and J ends were trimmed by 1 base and 5 bases, with 8 bases remaining between them. The CDR3 reads CASSLDRAETQYF. CDR3 nucleotides: TGTGCCAGCAGCTTAGATAGGGCGGAGACCCAGTACTTC.

V usage is TRBV7-2 and J usage is TRBJ1-5; D not resolved. V lost 4 bases and J 0 bases, leaving 10 bases between the germline ends. The CDR3 is made up of 15 amino acids. The germline V gene encodes CDR1 SGHTA and CDR2 FQGNSA. CDR3 nucleotides: TGTGCCAGCAGCTCGCAACACTCTAGCAATCAGCCCCAGCATTTT. It is translated as CASSSQHSSNQPQHF.

V gene TRBV6-5 combines with J gene TRBJ2-2; TRBD1 is a possible D gene (6 bases). Trimming left V 5 bases short and J 5 bases short, with 12 bases between. There are 14 residues in the CDR3. Germline V gives CDR1 MNHEY, CDR2 SVGAGI. CDR3 sequence (DNA): TGTGCCAGCAGTCGGACAGTAGAAACCGGGGAGCTGTTTTTT. This sequence encodes CASSRTVETGELFF.

This clone was seen more than once but under ten times. This chain uses TRBV2 with TRBJ2-3; 9 nucleotides match TRBD2. Per germline, CDR1 SNHLY and CDR2 FYNNEI. The trim removed 11 bases at V and 0 bases at J, leaving 9 bases unmatched. This CDR3 comprises 15 residues. CDR3 loop: CARGAGGISTDTQYF. The DNA of the CDR3 is TGTGCCCGCGGGGCGGGGGGGATTAGCACAGATACGCAGTATTTT. Supplemented by reference TRBV2 and TRBJ2-3, the full variable domain reads EPEVTQTPSHQVTQMGQEVILRCVPISNHLYFYWYRQILGQKVEFLVSFYNNEISEKSEIFDDQFSVERPDGSNFTLKIRSTKLEDSAMYFCARGAGGISTDTQYFGPGTRLTVL.

V gene TRBV7-8 combines with J gene TRBJ1-1; 8 bases agree with TRBD1. The CDR3 is made up of 15 amino acids. After removal of 5 bases from V and 8 bases from J, the junction contained 13 bases not matched to a gene. Germline CDR1 SGHVS, CDR2 FQNEAQ. The CDR3 protein is CASSPPSFRGREAFF. The CDR3 nucleotides are TGTGCCAGCAGCCCCCCTTCATTCAGGGGGCGAGAAGCTTTCTTT.

The genes are TRBV28 and TRBJ2-3; 10 positions match TRBD2. The CDR3 totals 17 residues. V gave up 3 bases and J gave up 0 bases; unmatched junction bases: 6. CDR1 and CDR2 from the germline V gene are MDHEN and SYDVKM. This CDR3 reads CASSFLTSGASTDTQYF. The CDR3 region has the DNA TGTGCCAGCAGTTTCCTCACTAGCGGGGCAAGCACAGATACGCAGTATTTT.

This chain links TRBV10-1 with TRBJ2-1, with TRBD2 matching over 10 bases. V trimming: 4 bases; J trimming: 6 bases; junction bases outside the gene matches: 3. The CDR3 spans 14 residues. Germline V gene sequence: CDR1 WNHNN, CDR2 SYGVQD (reference sequence). The CDR3 loop is CASSASGGLNEQFF. CDR3 DNA sequence: TGCGCCAGCAGTGCTAGCGGGGGACTCAATGAGCAGTTCTTC.

This sequence joins TRBV5-4 and TRBJ2-7; 7 bases are shared with TRBD1. The CDR3 contains 11 residues. Germline assignment: CDR1 SGHNT and CDR2 YYREEE (reference sequence). Trimming cost V 10 bases and J 3 bases; bases outside gene matches: 4. CDR3 sequence (DNA): TGTGCCGTCGGGGACAGCTACGAGCAGTACTTC. Residues: CAVGDSYEQYF.

V and J are TRBV7-9 and TRBJ1-6; D perhaps matches TRBD1 (6 bases). The CDR3 length is 15 residues. Trimming removed 0 bases from V and 7 bases from J, with 10 bases in between. Per germline, CDR1 SEHNR and CDR2 FQNEAQ (reference sequence). The DNA for the CDR3 is TGTGCCAGCAGCTTAGCGGACAGAGCAAATTCACCCCTCCACTTT. It is translated as CASSLADRANSPLHF.

The chain couples TRBV5-4 to TRBJ2-3; TRBD2 is a possible D gene (5 bases). The CDR3 runs 16 residues. Trimming pared 4 bases from V and 0 bases from J, leaving 15 bases between. CDR1 is SGHNT and CDR2 is YYREEE in the germline V gene (reference sequence). The CDR3 region is CASSQDLTGSTDTQYF. The DNA of the CDR3 is TGTGCCAGCAGCCAGGACCTGACGGGGAGCACAGATACGCAGTATTTT. Together with reference TRBV5-4 and TRBJ2-3, the CDR3 gives the full variable domain: ETGVTQSPTHLIKTRGQQVTLRCSSQSGHNTVSWYQQALGQGPQFIFQYYREEENGRGNFPPRFSGLQFPNYSSELNVNALELDDSALYLCASSQDLTGSTDTQYFGPGTRLTVL.

The chain has TRBV18 and TRBJ1-2; D is possibly TRBD1 (5 bases). CDR1 is KGHSH and CDR2 is LQKENI in the germline V gene. This CDR3 comprises 15 residues. Trimming shortened V by 2 bases and J by 4 bases, and 14 bases separated the two germline ends. CDR3 in DNA: TGTGCCAGCTCACCAGGGGAAGGGGCAGTCTATGGCTACACCTTC. As protein: CASSPGEGAVYGYTF.

V usage is TRBV19 and J usage is TRBJ1-2; D unresolved. V lost 5 bases, J lost 7 bases, and 8 bases lay in between. CDR3 size: 11 residues. Germline V gene sequence: CDR1 LNHDA, CDR2 SQIVND (reference sequence). This CDR3 reads CASSSPGGYTF. The CDR3, as DNA: TGTGCCAGTAGTTCCCCGGGTGGCTACACCTTC.

The chain uses TRBV9 and TRBJ2-5; 9 bases align to TRBD2. The CDR3 consists of 15 residues. Looked up from germline, CDR1 is SGDLS and CDR2 is YYNGEE. Trimming cost V 5 bases and J 1 base; bases outside gene matches: 6. CDR3 in DNA: TGTGCCAGCAGTGCGATAGCGGGGGTCCAAGAGACCCAGTACTTC. This gives the protein CASSAIAGVQETQYF.

J is TRBJ1-1 and V is TRBV5-4; 7 bases align to TRBD1. V lost 4 bases, J lost 5 bases, and 5 bases stayed unmatched. This CDR3 is built from 13 residues. Germline CDR1 reads SGHNT; CDR2 reads YYREEE (reference sequence). As DNA, the CDR3 is TGTGCCAGCAGCATCACAGGGGCGACTGAAGCTTTCTTT. Translated, it gives CASSITGATEAFF.

This chain connects TRBV28 to TRBJ1-5, with D possibly matching TRBD1 (6 bases). CDR3 length: 18 amino acids. Germline values: CDR1 MDHEN, CDR2 SYDVKM. Trimming stripped 2 bases from V and 2 bases from J, with 19 bases between. This CDR3 is CASSLRTRGGVGNQPQHF. The DNA of the CDR3 is TGTGCCAGCAGTTTACGCACTCGGGGGGGCGTGGGCAATCAGCCCCAGCATTTT.

This rearrangement joins TRBV6-4 to TRBJ2-3; 10 positions agree with TRBD1. V lost 2 bases, J lost 1 base, and 0 bases stayed unmatched. Germline V gives CDR1 MRHNA, CDR2 SNTAGT. This CDR3 region has 15 residues. CDR3 nucleotides: TGTGCCAGCAGTGACGGGACAGGGGGCACAGATACGCAGTATTTT. This translates into CASSDGTGGTDTQYF.

The chain uses TRBV7-3 and TRBJ2-1, with 7 bases matching TRBD1. The CDR3 runs 18 residues. Germline CDR1 reads SGHTA; CDR2 reads FQGTGA. V gave up 2 bases and J gave up 5 bases; unmatched junction bases: 15. CDR3 sequence: CASSLRGTVNTLDNEQFF. The CDR3 DNA is TGTGCCAGCAGCTTACGAGGGACAGTAAATACGCTGGACAATGAGCAGTTCTTC.

The DNA for the CDR3 is TGTGCCAGCAGCTTATCGGCGGGGGGGCTTAATGAGCAGTTCTTC. It yields the protein CASSLSAGGLNEQFF. This sequence joins TRBV7-6 and TRBJ2-1; 9 bases line up with TRBD2. This CDR3 contains 15 residues. Germline V gene sequence: CDR1 SGHVS, CDR2 FNYEAQ. Germline trimming cut 2 bases from V and 7 bases from J; bases unmatched to any gene: 6.

This chain links TRBV24-1 with TRBJ1-1; D is unclear. The CDR3 loop spans 15 amino acids. Between the trimmed V and J ends, which lost 9 bases and 4 bases, there was a span of 20 bases. Germline V gene data show CDR1 as KGHDR and CDR2 as SFDVKD. CDR3 protein: CATEGWSGRSTEAFF. The CDR3 coding sequence is TGTGCCACCGAAGGTTGGTCGGGAAGGAGCACTGAAGCTTTCTTT.

V is TRBV5-4 and J is TRBJ2-7, with 7 bases fitting TRBD2. The J segment lost 5 bases and the V segment lost 0 bases, leaving 5 bases of the junction unmatched. The CDR3 has 14 amino acids. From germline, CDR1 is SGHNT and CDR2 YYREEE (reference sequence). CDR3 bases: TGTGCCAGCAGCTTGGAACTAGCGAGCCACGAGCAGTACTTC. Protein product: CASSLELASHEQYF.

This clone has a single count. J is TRBJ2-5 and V is TRBV7-2, with D maybe TRBD1 (6 bases). This CDR3 is built from 15 residues. V lost 6 bases and J 1 base, leaving 15 bases between the germline ends. CDR1 is SGHTA and CDR2 is FQGNSA in the germline V gene. CDR3: CASSPGTIFQETQYF. The CDR3, as DNA: TGTGCCAGCAGTCCCGGGACAATATTCCAAGAGACCCAGTACTTC.

This clone has a handful of counts. This chain connects TRBV6-6 to TRBJ2-1; D may be TRBD1 or TRBD2 (6 bases each). V lost 7 bases to trimming and J lost 9 bases, with 16 bases between them. Germline V CDR1 and CDR2: MNHNY, SVGAGI (reference sequence). This CDR3 has 13 amino acids. CDR3 in amino acids: CASNTIQGGEQFF. CDR3 in DNA: TGTGCCAGCAACACAATACAGGGAGGTGAGCAGTTCTTC.